These T cell receptor beta chains were read from a single sample in a study of PD-L1 blockade in urothelial cancer. Data came from immunoSEQ multiplex PCR; TCRdb stores just in-frame clones and leaves some out. This sample has tens of thousands of clones; about four fifths occur once, and the top ten carry 4.5% to 6%. Sample: PBMCs, taken around atezolizumab (anti-PD-L1) treatment. These receptors originate from a man in his 70s with urothelial cancer. Both conserved end residues are part of each CDR3. The D gene is left open where the match is weak. Clone size is shown for a subset of rows, as once, few, many or a class of expanded clone.

TRBV27	once	TRBD2	TRBJ2-3	CASSFSGTNTDTQYF	TGTGCCAGCAGTTTTAGTGGGACTAACACAGATACGCAGTATTTT
TRBV7-2	NA	NA	TRBJ2-7	CASSLVEETEQYF	TGTGCCAGCAGCTTAGTTGAGGAGACCGAGCAGTACTTC
TRBV30	NA	NA	TRBJ2-3	CARGKRGRTDTQYF	TGTGCGCGAGGGAAGCGAGGACGAACAGATACGCAGTATTTT
TRBV19	NA	NA	TRBJ1-5	CASSMELAGNQHF	TGTGCCAGTAGTATGGAGTTAGCAGGGAACCAGCATTTT
TRBV29-1	NA	NA	TRBJ1-2	CSVDRGYYGYTF	TGCAGCGTTGATCGGGGTTACTATGGCTACACCTTC
TRBV7-8	NA	TRBD2	TRBJ2-3	CASSLARGGTDTQYF	TGTGCCAGCAGCTTAGCCCGGGGGGGCACAGATACGCAGTATTTT
TRBV27	NA	TRBD1	TRBJ1-5	CASSVPGTGGDQPQHF	TGTGCCAGCAGTGTTCCCGGGACAGGGGGGGATCAGCCCCAGCATTTT
TRBV2	NA	TRBD1	TRBJ1-5	CASSHRGRLSNQPQHF	TGTGCCAGCAGCCACAGGGGGCGCCTTAGCAATCAGCCCCAGCATTTT
TRBV19	NA	TRBD1	TRBJ1-5	CASRRQGTYSNQPQHF	TGTGCCAGTAGAAGACAGGGTACGTATAGCAATCAGCCCCAGCATTTT
TRBV11-3	NA	TRBD2	TRBJ2-1	CASSLDGGSGEEQFF	TGTGCCAGCAGCTTAGATGGGGGTAGCGGGGAAGAGCAGTTCTTC
TRBV29-1	NA	TRBD1	TRBJ2-7	CSVLDRASGEQYF	TGCAGCGTGTTGGACAGGGCGAGCGGCGAGCAGTACTTC
TRBV19	NA	TRBD1	TRBJ1-1	CASSIRDRGLGTEAFF	TGTGCCAGTAGTATAAGGGACAGGGGATTGGGCACTGAAGCTTTCTTT
TRBV19	once	TRBD1	TRBJ1-1	CASSIAYKGTGGGTEAFF	TGTGCCAGTAGTATAGCCTATAAGGGGACAGGGGGAGGAACTGAAGCTTTCTTT
TRBV4-1	NA	TRBD2	TRBJ2-1	CASSQDGGGALEYEQFF	TGCGCCAGCAGCCAAGACGGCGGGGGGGCATTAGAGTATGAGCAGTTCTTC
TRBV9	NA	NA	TRBJ1-2	CASSAQDSLYGYTF	TGTGCCAGCAGCGCCCAGGACAGCCTCTATGGCTACACCTTC
TRBV4-1	NA	TRBD1	TRBJ1-2	CASSHGDRGDYGYTF	TGCGCCAGCAGCCACGGGGACAGGGGTGACTATGGCTACACCTTC
TRBV7-6	once	TRBD2	TRBJ2-1	CASSLAGLAGANSYNEQFF	TGTGCCAGCAGCTTAGCTGGGCTAGCGGGGGCTAACTCCTACAATGAGCAGTTCTTC
TRBV7-9	NA	NA	TRBJ2-1	CASSHAGYNEQFF	TGTGCCAGCAGCCACGCGGGGTACAATGAGCAGTTCTTC
TRBV7-9	NA	NA	TRBJ2-5	CASSWEGDF	TGTGCCAGCAGCTGGGAGGGGGACTTC
TRBV2	NA	NA	TRBJ1-4	CASRDYTWATNEKLFF	TGTGCCAGCCGGGACTACACTTGGGCAACTAATGAAAAACTGTTTTTT
TRBV6-1	NA	TRBD1	TRBJ1-2	CATRGGDNANYGYTF	TGTGCCACCCGAGGGGGCGACAATGCAAACTATGGCTACACCTTC
TRBV5-6	NA	NA	TRBJ2-7	CASSSTLRQEYYEQYF	TGTGCCAGCAGCTCAACCTTACGACAGGAATACTACGAGCAGTACTTC
TRBV2	NA	TRBD2	TRBJ2-7	CASSEPGLAGGDEQYF	TGTGCCAGCAGCGAGCCGGGACTAGCGGGAGGGGACGAGCAGTACTTC
TRBV11-3	NA	NA	TRBJ2-7	CASSPTGTCGFRQYF	TGTGCCAGCAGCCCCACCGGGACATGCGGTTTTAGGCAGTACTTC
TRBV6-5	NA	TRBD1	TRBJ2-7	CASSSTTGGYAYEQYF	TGTGCCAGCAGTTCCACGACAGGGGGCTACGCCTACGAGCAGTACTTC
TRBV10-3	NA	TRBD1	TRBJ2-7	CASSPGTGSYEQYF	TGTGCCAGCAGTCCCGGGACAGGCTCATACGAGCAGTACTTC
TRBV5-6	NA	TRBD2	TRBJ2-3	CASSRGLAGTDTQYF	TGTGCCAGCAGCCGAGGACTAGCGGGCACAGATACGCAGTATTTT
TRBV5-1	NA	NA	TRBJ2-3	CASSLGTSTDTQYF	TGCGCCAGCAGCTTGGGGACATCCACAGATACGCAGTATTTT
TRBV5-5	NA	NA	TRBJ2-7	CASSSQGFYDEQYF	TGTGCCAGCAGCTCACAGGGATTTTATGACGAGCAGTACTTC
TRBV5-1	NA	NA	TRBJ2-2	CASSLVPETGELFF	TGCGCCAGCAGCTTGGTTCCGGAGACCGGGGAGCTGTTTTTT
TRBV11-3	NA	TRBD2	TRBJ2-7	CASRSQGTSKYEQYF	TGTGCCAGCAGGTCTCAGGGGACTAGCAAGTACGAGCAGTACTTC
TRBV7-2	NA	TRBD2	TRBJ2-3	CASSPRGDGTDTQYF	TGTGCCAGCAGCCCTCGGGGGGATGGTACAGATACGCAGTATTTT
TRBV7-2	NA	TRBD2	TRBJ2-7	CASSSTSGNYEQYF	TGTGCCAGCAGCTCTACTAGCGGGAACTACGAGCAGTACTTC
TRBV11-3	NA	TRBD1	TRBJ1-2	CASSTRGGNGYTF	TGTGCCAGCAGCACTCGAGGGGGCAATGGCTACACCTTC
TRBV7-9	NA	NA	TRBJ2-1	CASSFGQVNEQFF	TGTGCCAGCAGCTTTGGTCAGGTCAATGAGCAGTTCTTC
TRBV7-9	NA	NA	TRBJ1-4	CASSLGQGINEKLFF	TGTGCCAGCAGCTTAGGGCAGGGGATTAATGAAAAACTGTTTTTT
TRBV6-5	NA	TRBD1	TRBJ1-2	CASRGTVNYGYTF	TGTGCCAGCAGGGGGACAGTCAACTATGGCTACACCTTC
TRBV7-8	NA	NA	TRBJ2-2	CASSLAQGSYRELFF	TGTGCCAGCAGCTTAGCGCAAGGGAGCTACCGGGAGCTGTTTTTT
TRBV2	NA	NA	TRBJ2-2	CASASLGGGLNTGELFF	TGTGCCAGCGCTTCTTTGGGGGGGGGCCTGAACACCGGGGAGCTGTTTTTT
TRBV5-1	NA	NA	TRBJ2-1	CASTLDGGSYNEQFF	TGCGCCAGCACTCTCGACGGGGGATCCTACAATGAGCAGTTCTTC
TRBV28	few	NA	TRBJ1-1	CASNSMRLPNTEAFF	TGTGCCAGCAACTCGATGCGGCTCCCGAACACTGAAGCTTTCTTT
TRBV7-9	NA	NA	TRBJ1-6	CASARAAGNNSPLHF	TGTGCCAGCGCCCGGGCCGCAGGGAACAATTCACCCCTCCACTTT
TRBV29-1	NA	NA	TRBJ2-7	CSVTSPSHEQYF	TGCAGCGTCACCTCCCCCAGTCACGAGCAGTACTTC
TRBV5-4	NA	TRBD2	TRBJ2-5	CASSFRGEETQYF	TGTGCCAGCAGCTTTCGGGGGGAAGAGACCCAGTACTTC
TRBV11-2	NA	NA	TRBJ2-1	CASSSPPSPRDEQFF	TGTGCCAGCAGCTCCCCACCCTCGCCCCGGGATGAGCAGTTCTTC